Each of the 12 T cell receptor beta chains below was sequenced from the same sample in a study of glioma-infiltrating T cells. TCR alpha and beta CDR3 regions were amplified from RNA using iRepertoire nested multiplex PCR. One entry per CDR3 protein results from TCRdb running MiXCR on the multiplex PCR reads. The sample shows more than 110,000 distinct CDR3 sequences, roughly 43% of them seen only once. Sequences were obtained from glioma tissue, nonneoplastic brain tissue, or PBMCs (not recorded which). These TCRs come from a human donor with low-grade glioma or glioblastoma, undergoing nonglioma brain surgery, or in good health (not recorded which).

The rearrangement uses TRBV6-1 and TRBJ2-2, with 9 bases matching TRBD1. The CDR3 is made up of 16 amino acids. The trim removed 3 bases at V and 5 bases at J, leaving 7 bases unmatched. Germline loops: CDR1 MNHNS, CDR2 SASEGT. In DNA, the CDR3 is TGTGCCAGCAGTGACCGGGACAGGGAAGGAACCGGGGAGCTGTTTTTT. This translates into CASSDRDREGTGELFF.

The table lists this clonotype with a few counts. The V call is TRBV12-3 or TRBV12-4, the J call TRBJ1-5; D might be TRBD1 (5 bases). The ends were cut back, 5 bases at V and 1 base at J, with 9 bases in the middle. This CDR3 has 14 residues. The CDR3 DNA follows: TGTGCCAGCAGTCAGGGTGTGAGCAATCAGCCCCAGCATTTT. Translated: CASSQGVSNQPQHF.

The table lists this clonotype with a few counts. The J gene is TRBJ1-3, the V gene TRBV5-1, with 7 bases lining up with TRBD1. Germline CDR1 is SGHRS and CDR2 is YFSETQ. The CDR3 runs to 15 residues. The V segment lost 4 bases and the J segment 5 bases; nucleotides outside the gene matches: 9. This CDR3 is CASSGSQGMRNTIYF. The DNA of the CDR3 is TGCGCCAGCAGCGGCTCACAGGGGATGAGAAACACCATATATTTT.

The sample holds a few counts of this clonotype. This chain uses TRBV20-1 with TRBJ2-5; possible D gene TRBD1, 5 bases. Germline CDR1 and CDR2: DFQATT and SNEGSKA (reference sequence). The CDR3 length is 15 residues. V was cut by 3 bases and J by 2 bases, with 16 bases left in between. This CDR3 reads CSASRTAWTQETQYF. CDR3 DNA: TGCAGTGCTAGCCGGACCGCCTGGACACAAGAGACCCAGTACTTC.

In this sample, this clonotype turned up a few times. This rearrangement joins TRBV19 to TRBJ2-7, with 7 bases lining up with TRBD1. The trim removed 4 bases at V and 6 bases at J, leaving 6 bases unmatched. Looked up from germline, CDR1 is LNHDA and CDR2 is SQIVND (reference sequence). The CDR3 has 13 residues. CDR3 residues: CASSRDSRVEQYF. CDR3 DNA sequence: TGTGCCAGTAGTAGGGACAGCCGGGTCGAGCAGTACTTC.

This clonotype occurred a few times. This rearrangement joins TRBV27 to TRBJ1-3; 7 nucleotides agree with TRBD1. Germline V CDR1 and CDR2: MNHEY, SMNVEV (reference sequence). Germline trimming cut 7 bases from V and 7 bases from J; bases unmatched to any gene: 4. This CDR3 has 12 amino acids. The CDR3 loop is CASKGAGNTIYF. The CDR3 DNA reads TGTGCCAGCAAGGGGGCAGGGAACACCATATATTTT.

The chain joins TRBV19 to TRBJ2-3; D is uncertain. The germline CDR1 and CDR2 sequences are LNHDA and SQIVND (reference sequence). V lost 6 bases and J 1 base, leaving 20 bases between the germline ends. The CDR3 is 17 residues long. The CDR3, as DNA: TGTGCCAGTAGCCTACACCTCGACAAAAGGGGCACAGATACGCAGTATTTT. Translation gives CASSLHLDKRGTDTQYF. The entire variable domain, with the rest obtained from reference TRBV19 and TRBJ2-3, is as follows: DGGITQSPKYLFRKEGQNVTLSCEQNLNHDAMYWYRQDPGQGLRLIYYSQIVNDFQKGDIAEGYSVSREKKESFPLTVTSAQKNPTAFYLCASSLHLDKRGTDTQYFGPGTRLTVL.

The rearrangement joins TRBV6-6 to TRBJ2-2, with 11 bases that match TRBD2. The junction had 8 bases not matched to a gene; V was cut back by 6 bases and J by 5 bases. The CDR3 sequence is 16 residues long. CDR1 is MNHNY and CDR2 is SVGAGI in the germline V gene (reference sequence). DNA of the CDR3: TGTGCCAGCAGCCGTCCACTAGCGGGAGTTACCGGGGAGCTGTTTTTT. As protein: CASSRPLAGVTGELFF.

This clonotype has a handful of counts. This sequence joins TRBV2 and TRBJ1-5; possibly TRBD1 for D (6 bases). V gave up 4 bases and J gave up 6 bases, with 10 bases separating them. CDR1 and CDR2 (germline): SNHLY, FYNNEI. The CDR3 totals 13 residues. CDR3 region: CASSGTGIQPQHF. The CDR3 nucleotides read TGTGCCAGCAGTGGCACAGGGATTCAGCCCCAGCATTTT. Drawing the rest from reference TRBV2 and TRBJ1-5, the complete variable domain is EPEVTQTPSHQVTQMGQEVILRCVPISNHLYFYWYRQILGQKVEFLVSFYNNEISEKSEIFDDQFSVERPDGSNFTLKIRSTKLEDSAMYFCASSGTGIQPQHFGDGTRLSIL.

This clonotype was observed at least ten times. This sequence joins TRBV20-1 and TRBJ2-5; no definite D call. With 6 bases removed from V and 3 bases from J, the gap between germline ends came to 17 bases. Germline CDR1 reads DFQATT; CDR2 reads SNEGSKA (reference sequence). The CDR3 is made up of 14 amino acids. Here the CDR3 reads CSAQPWANEETQYF. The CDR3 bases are TGCAGTGCACAACCTTGGGCCAACGAAGAGACCCAGTACTTC.

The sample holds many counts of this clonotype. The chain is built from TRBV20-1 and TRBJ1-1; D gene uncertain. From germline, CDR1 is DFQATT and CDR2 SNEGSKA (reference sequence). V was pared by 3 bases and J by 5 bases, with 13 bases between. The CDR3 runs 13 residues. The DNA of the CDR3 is TGCAGTGCTAGCGGGCGTTACGGGACTGAAGCTTTCTTT. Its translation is CSASGRYGTEAFF.

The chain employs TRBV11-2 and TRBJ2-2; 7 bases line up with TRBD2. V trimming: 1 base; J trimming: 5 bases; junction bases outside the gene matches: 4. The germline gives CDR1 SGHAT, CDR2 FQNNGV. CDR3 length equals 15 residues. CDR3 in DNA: TGTGCCAGCAGCTTAGGCCTAGCGGTGACCGGGGAGCTGTTTTTT. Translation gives CASSLGLAVTGELFF.